This T cell receptor beta chain was obtained from a study of cytomegalovirus exposure and HLA in healthy donors. It was with 60 Vbeta and 13 Jbeta primers that the PCR ran. Assay used: immunoSEQ multiplex PCR; TCRdb lists only in-frame clones, some missing. The repertoire holds about 120,000 clones, with less than 80% as singletons. This clone was seen a single time. The TCR sequence derives from a woman between 35 and 50 years old in good health and CMV-seropositive. What was sequenced was PBMCs.

The CDR3 is CASSVDPGGDGYTF. The CDR3 region has the DNA TGTGCCAGCAGCGTAGATCCGGGGGGCGACGGCTACACCTTC. The chain couples TRBV9 to TRBJ1-2; maybe TRBD1 (6 bases). V was cut by 0 bases and J by 8 bases, with 14 bases left in between. Germline V gene sequence: CDR1 SGDLS, CDR2 YYNGEE. CDR3 length equals 14 residues.